This TCR beta chain was sequenced for a study of PD-1 blockade in mismatch repair-deficient tumors. The table lists this clone with a few counts. CDR1 is SGHRS, CDR2 YFSETQ, per germline. The V end lost 5 bases, the J end lost 7 bases, and 9 bases lay between the germline ends. The CDR3 is 11 residues long. Data came from immunoSEQ multiplex PCR; TCRdb stores just in-frame clones and leaves some out. Here the sample spans about 38,000 clones, 85% being singletons. The specimen was peripheral blood, collected about 81 weeks after starting pembrolizumab. V is TRBV5-1 and J is TRBJ1-2; no definite D call. This sequence was found in an adult with mismatch repair-deficient cancer. The CDR3 reads CASRLEGGYTF. The CDR3 nucleotides read TGCGCCAGCAGGTTAGAGGGTGGCTACACCTTC.